Each of the 20 T cell receptor beta chains below was sequenced from the same sample in a study of blood T cells in healthy people across ages. Alongside a J-beta primer mix, a sample-barcoded 5' primer served in a second PCR lasting about 7 to 12 cycles. One entry per CDR3 protein, called by TCRdb with MiXCR from the 5' RACE reads. Here the sample spans hundreds of thousands of distinct CDR3 sequences, around two thirds being singletons. Sequencing used blood. Receptor source: a man in his thirties or forties in good health.

The V and J genes are TRBV4-2 and TRBJ2-6, with D perhaps being TRBD1 or TRBD2 (5 bases each). Germline V CDR1 and CDR2: LGHNA, YNFKEQ. Between the trimmed V and J ends, which lost 0 bases and 0 bases, there was a span of 12 bases. The length of the CDR3 is 18 residues. CDR3: CASSQDRGVVSGANVLTF. The CDR3 DNA follows: TGTGCCAGCAGCCAAGATCGGGGCGTGGTCTCTGGGGCCAACGTCCTGACTTTC.

The chain joins TRBV7-3 to TRBJ2-1; 7 bases map to TRBD1. The CDR3 runs to 15 residues. J was trimmed by 5 bases and V by 5 bases; bases with no gene match: 9. Per germline, CDR1 SGHTA and CDR2 FQGTGA. CDR3 protein: CASSAPGTVNNEQFF. The CDR3 nucleotides are TGTGCCAGCAGCGCCCCCGGGACAGTAAACAATGAGCAGTTCTTC.

This clonotype was counted between two and nine times. The chain is built from TRBV4-3 and TRBJ2-7, with D tentatively TRBD2 (5 bases). This CDR3 comprises 17 residues. V was shortened by 4 bases and J by 1 base, with 20 bases between the two germline ends. Per the germline V gene, CDR1 is LGHNA and CDR2 is YSLEER. CDR3 sequence: CASSRERSQRRSYEQYF. CDR3 nucleotide sequence: TGCGCCAGCAGCCGGGAAAGGAGCCAGCGGCGGTCCTACGAGCAGTACTTC.

The chain has TRBV25-1 and TRBJ1-4, with a weak D call TRBD1 (5 bases). Germline values: CDR1 MGHDK, CDR2 SYGVNS. The CDR3 totals 14 residues. Trimming stripped 5 bases from V and 6 bases from J, with 13 bases between. The CDR3 region has the DNA TGTGCCAGCAGTCTCGGGACGGTCGATGAAAAACTGTTTTTT. It encodes CASSLGTVDEKLFF.

This clonotype was counted a few times. The rearrangement joins TRBV7-3 to TRBJ2-6; tentatively, D is TRBD1 (6 bases). The germline V gene has CDR1 SGHTA and CDR2 FQGTGA. Trimming left V 2 bases short and J 0 bases short, with 14 bases between. The CDR3 loop spans 18 amino acids. CDR3 in amino acids: CASSLSGVGLSGANVLTF. CDR3 DNA sequence: TGTGCCAGCAGCTTATCAGGGGTGGGGCTCTCTGGGGCCAACGTCCTGACTTTC.

This chain connects TRBV20-1 to TRBJ2-1, with 10 bases lining up with TRBD2. With V trimmed by 7 bases and J by 6 bases, 9 bases remained unmatched. The germline V gene has CDR1 DFQATT and CDR2 SNEGSKA (reference sequence). CDR3 size: 14 residues. CDR3 protein: CSGTLAGVGNEQFF. CDR3 sequence (DNA): TGCAGTGGAACCCTAGCGGGGGTGGGCAATGAGCAGTTCTTC.

This clonotype was counted between two and nine times. V and J are TRBV6-7 and TRBJ2-7; 10 bases map to TRBD1. TRBV6-7 is an open reading frame, and its role is uncertain. The trim removed 2 bases at V and 2 bases at J, leaving 6 bases unmatched. The CDR3 has 16 residues. The CDR3 sequence: CASSYNGTGAPYEQYF. CDR3 coding DNA: TGTGCCAGCAGTTACAACGGGACAGGGGCACCCTACGAGCAGTACTTC.

The chain joins TRBV29-1 to TRBJ1-4, with 7 bases identical to TRBD1. V was clipped by 7 bases and J by 8 bases; unmatched bases: 7. CDR3 length: 12 residues. Germline assignment: CDR1 SQVTM and CDR2 ANQGSEA. CDR3: CSAARGQEKLFF. The CDR3 DNA reads TGCAGCGCTGCCAGGGGACAGGAAAAACTGTTTTTT. Looking up the rest from reference TRBV29-1 and TRBJ1-4 gives the full variable domain: SAVISQKPSRDICQRGTSLTIQCQVDSQVTMMFWYRQQPGQSLTLIATANQGSEATYESGFVIDKFPISRPNLTFSTLTVSNMSPEDSSIYLCSAARGQEKLFFGSGTQLSVL.

V usage is TRBV11-2 and J usage is TRBJ2-1; D perhaps matches TRBD2 (5 bases). From germline, CDR1 is SGHAT and CDR2 FQNNGV. The CDR3 has 17 amino acids. V was trimmed by 5 bases and J by 3 bases, leaving 20 bases between them. CDR3 in amino acids: CASSESFRGLVYNEQFF. CDR3 DNA: TGTGCCAGCAGCGAATCGTTTCGGGGTCTAGTCTACAATGAGCAGTTCTTC.

The sample holds a few counts of this clonotype. The gene calls are TRBV27 and TRBJ2-1; D is unclear. Trimming pared 0 bases from V and 9 bases from J, leaving 6 bases between. The CDR3 has 12 residues. The germline V gene encodes CDR1 MNHEY and CDR2 SMNVEV (reference sequence). CDR3 DNA: TGTGCCAGCAGTTTATCTTGGCCTGAGCAGTTCTTC. Residues: CASSLSWPEQFF.

V usage is TRBV11-1 and J usage is TRBJ2-4; 9 bases agree with TRBD1. The junction had 7 bases not matched to a gene; V was cut back by 5 bases and J by 8 bases. This CDR3 is built from 14 residues. Germline V gives CDR1 SGHAT, CDR2 FQDESV (reference sequence). The CDR3 protein is CASSPGQGVYIQYF. As DNA, the CDR3 is TGTGCCAGCAGCCCGGGACAGGGCGTGTACATTCAGTACTTC.

The V and J genes are TRBV12-3 or TRBV12-4 and TRBJ2-1; TRBD2 matches at 9 bases. V gave up 7 bases and J gave up 5 bases; unmatched junction bases: 6. The CDR3 has 14 amino acids. The CDR3: CASKIAGADNEQFF. The CDR3 DNA sequence: TGTGCCAGCAAAATAGCGGGGGCCGACAATGAGCAGTTCTTC.

The gene calls are TRBV29-1 and TRBJ2-3; TRBD1 agrees at 8 bases. Looked up from germline, CDR1 is SQVTM and CDR2 is ANQGSEA. The CDR3 has 16 residues. V lost 0 bases to trimming and J lost 4 bases; unmatched junction nucleotides: 9. The CDR3 nucleotides read TGCAGCGTTGAAGAGACGACCAGGGGGCGCCCAGATACGCAGTATTTT. Amino acid sequence: CSVEETTRGRPDTQYF.

This clonotype has ten or more counts. The genes are TRBV3-1 and TRBJ2-3, with D uncertain. Per the germline V gene, CDR1 is LGHDT and CDR2 is YNNKEL (reference sequence). This CDR3 has 12 amino acids. V gave up 5 bases and J gave up 2 bases, with 5 bases separating them. This CDR3 reads CASSLTTDTQYF. CDR3 coding DNA: TGTGCCAGCAGCTTAACCACAGATACGCAGTATTTT.

This clonotype was detected only a few times. The V call is TRBV5-1, the J call TRBJ2-3; no clear D. This CDR3 comprises 14 residues. Germline CDR1 and CDR2: SGHRS and YFSETQ. The germline V and J ends were trimmed by 0 bases and 4 bases, with 9 bases remaining between them. The CDR3 DNA reads TGCGCCAGCAGCTTGGACCCCCCCCCAGATACGCAGTATTTT. It is translated as CASSLDPPPDTQYF.

The V gene is TRBV9, the J gene TRBJ2-1; the D call may be TRBD1 or TRBD2 (6 bases each). Germline V gene sequence: CDR1 SGDLS, CDR2 YYNGEE. With 0 bases removed from V and 6 bases from J, the gap between germline ends came to 22 bases. The CDR3 has 18 amino acids. CDR3 in amino acids: CASSVGGLGGQWANEQFF. CDR3 bases: TGTGCCAGCAGCGTAGGCGGCCTGGGGGGCCAATGGGCCAATGAGCAGTTCTTC.

In its sample, this clonotype was seen a few times. The chain joins TRBV3-1 to TRBJ1-5, with D perhaps matching TRBD1 (6 bases). CDR1 is LGHDT, CDR2 YNNKEL, per germline (reference sequence). The V end was cut by 0 bases, the J end by 7 bases, with 13 bases between. The CDR3 is 15 residues long. The CDR3: CASSQDARGGQPQHF. The CDR3 DNA sequence: TGTGCCAGCAGCCAAGATGCCAGGGGTGGGCAGCCCCAGCATTTT. Variable domain in full (rest from reference TRBV3-1 and TRBJ1-5): DTAVSQTPKYLVTQMGNDKSIKCEQNLGHDTMYWYKQDSKKFLKIMFSYNNKELIINETVPNRFSPKSPDKAHLNLHINSLELGDSAVYFCASSQDARGGQPQHFGDGTRLSIL.

This sequence joins TRBV24-1 and TRBJ2-7; either TRBD1 or TRBD2 may supply D (5 bases each). V was trimmed by 9 bases and J by 6 bases, leaving 17 bases between them. Germline V gene data show CDR1 as KGHDR and CDR2 as SFDVKD. There are 13 residues in the CDR3. This chain's CDR3 is CATARDRLGEQYF. The CDR3 region has the DNA TGTGCCACCGCCAGGGACCGCCTCGGCGAGCAGTACTTC.

The chain employs TRBV10-3 and TRBJ1-2; D remains unclear. Trimming removed 0 bases from V and 7 bases from J, with 12 bases in between. Germline V gene sequence: CDR1 ENHRY, CDR2 SYGVKD. This CDR3 spans 14 amino acids. As DNA, the CDR3 is TGTGCCATCAGTGAGTCGGGGAGGGCGTTTGGCTACACCTTC. It encodes CAISESGRAFGYTF.

The genes are TRBV20-1 and TRBJ1-5; TRBD1 is a possible D gene (5 bases). CDR3 size: 12 residues. V gave up 4 bases and J gave up 7 bases, with 11 bases separating them. Looked up from germline, CDR1 is DFQATT and CDR2 is SNEGSKA (reference sequence). CDR3 sequence reads: CSAIHQGQPQHF. CDR3 in DNA: TGCAGTGCTATCCATCAGGGACAGCCCCAGCATTTT.